This entry lists 28 T cell receptor beta chains sequenced from one sample in a study of human T cells and chemical hapten exposure. As for time point: patch test 2, 6 weeks after DPC sensitization. Treatment in this sample: therapeutic diphenylcyclopropenone sensitization with weekly scalp DPC. TCRdb processed the RACE reads anew with MiXCR; each CDR3 protein has one entry. This table holds 75,000 to 100,000 distinct CDR3 sequences, 7% to 10% found once. The material was whole blood, obtained in connection with sensitization to the hapten diphenylcyclopropenone (DPC). Receptors originate from a woman aged 40 to 50 with alopecia areata. Some clones in this sample may be carry-over from other donors' samples.

In this sample, this clonotype turned up many times. The chain uses TRBV5-4 and TRBJ2-7; 9 positions agree with TRBD1. Germline-derived CDR1 and CDR2 are SGHNT and YYREEE (reference sequence). Germline trimming cut 3 bases from V and 5 bases from J; bases unmatched to any gene: 6. The CDR3 loop spans 14 amino acids. In DNA form, the CDR3 reads TGTGCCAGCAGCTCCCCGGGACAGGGAAACGAGCAGTACTTC. Translated: CASSSPGQGNEQYF.

This clonotype was seen repeatedly, ten times or more. This chain uses TRBV3-1 with TRBJ1-3; D gene ambiguous. Germline values: CDR1 LGHDT, CDR2 YNNKEL (reference sequence). The CDR3 has 14 amino acids. V gave up 1 base and J gave up 8 bases, with 12 bases separating them. CDR3 region: CASSQGPVWDTIYF. In DNA form, the CDR3 reads TGTGCCAGCAGCCAAGGTCCTGTTTGGGACACCATATATTTT.

This clonotype has ten or more counts. The V gene is TRBV2, the J gene TRBJ2-1, with a possible D match to TRBD2 (5 bases). The CDR3 is made up of 14 amino acids. Germline lookup yields CDR1 SNHLY and CDR2 FYNNEI. V was trimmed by 2 bases and J by 3 bases, leaving 8 bases between them. CDR3 DNA: TGTGCCAGCAGTGAAACTAGTCTCTACAATGAGCAGTTCTTC. Translation: CASSETSLYNEQFF. Drawing the rest from reference TRBV2 and TRBJ2-1, the complete variable domain is EPEVTQTPSHQVTQMGQEVILRCVPISNHLYFYWYRQILGQKVEFLVSFYNNEISEKSEIFDDQFSVERPDGSNFTLKIRSTKLEDSAMYFCASSETSLYNEQFFGPGTRLTVL.

In its sample, this clonotype was seen a few times. V is TRBV5-5 and J is TRBJ2-1, with 10 bases lining up with TRBD1. Losses at the gene ends were 4 bases for V and 12 bases for J; bases not matched to a gene: 10. Germline CDR1 reads SGHKS; CDR2 reads YYEKEE (reference sequence). The CDR3 contains 14 residues. The CDR3, as DNA: TGTGCCAGCAGCGGACCCCGACAGGGGGCCTGGCAGTTCTTC. Protein product: CASSGPRQGAWQFF.

The chain joins TRBV28 to TRBJ2-1; D is ambiguous. Germline V gene lookup returns CDR1 MDHEN and CDR2 SYDVKM. Trimming cost V 6 bases and J 9 bases, with 9 bases left between them. The CDR3 is 11 residues long. CDR3 amino acids: CASSLVGEQFF. The CDR3 DNA is TGTGCCAGCAGCCTGGTCGGTGAGCAGTTCTTC.

This clonotype came up many times. The chain couples TRBV29-1 to TRBJ2-3; no reliable D call. The CDR3 runs 13 residues. V was clipped by 4 bases and J by 6 bases, with 14 bases between them. CDR1 and CDR2 from the germline V gene are SQVTM and ANQGSEA. CDR3 amino acids: CSVAGSWADTQYF. The CDR3 coding sequence is TGCAGCGTTGCCGGCTCATGGGCGGATACGCAGTATTTT.

This clonotype was found a few times. The rearrangement links TRBV7-2 to TRBJ2-4, with D tentatively TRBD2 (5 bases). V shed 1 base and J shed 0 bases, with 13 bases lying between them. CDR1 and CDR2 from the germline V gene are SGHTA and FQGNSA. CDR3 size: 17 residues. The chain's CDR3 is CASSLVILSGAKNIQYF. The CDR3 nucleotides read TGTGCCAGCAGCTTAGTAATCCTCAGCGGAGCCAAAAACATTCAGTACTTC.

This clonotype turned up a few times. V gene TRBV3-1 combines with J gene TRBJ2-7; TRBD1 or TRBD2 may be the D gene (7 bases each). The CDR3 totals 14 residues. The germline V and J ends were trimmed by 5 bases and 7 bases, with 18 bases remaining between them. Germline assignment: CDR1 LGHDT and CDR2 YNNKEL (reference sequence). This chain's CDR3 is CASSEGQQAGEQYF. As DNA, the CDR3 is TGTGCCAGCAGCGAGGGACAGCAAGCGGGGGAGCAGTACTTC.

This clonotype was recorded at least ten times. The chain combines TRBV6-5 with TRBJ2-2; TRBD1 is a possible D gene (5 bases). This CDR3 is 14 amino acids long. Trimming removed 5 bases at V and 4 bases at J, with 11 bases between. Germline loops: CDR1 MNHEY, CDR2 SVGAGI. The CDR3, as DNA: TGTGCCAGCAGTCCCACGACAGCCACCGGGGAGCTGTTTTTT. Translated, it gives CASSPTTATGELFF.

This clonotype was found many times. V gene TRBV12-3 or TRBV12-4 combines with J gene TRBJ1-6; TRBD1 matches 7 bases. Unmatched junction bases numbered 8, after V lost 5 bases and J lost 10 bases. The CDR3 extends over 14 amino acids. The CDR3 sequence is CASSMTDRRSPLHF. The DNA for the CDR3 is TGTGCCAGCAGTATGACGGACAGGCGGTCACCCCTCCACTTT.

Only a few counts were recorded for this clonotype. The J gene is TRBJ1-5, the V gene TRBV7-9; 8 nucleotides agree with TRBD1. The ends lost 5 bases at V and 2 bases at J; junction bases unmatched: 8. The germline V gene has CDR1 SEHNR and CDR2 FQNEAQ (reference sequence). The CDR3 consists of 16 residues. CDR3 residues: CASSAGQGRGNQPQHF. In DNA form, the CDR3 reads TGTGCCAGCAGCGCCGGACAGGGCCGGGGCAATCAGCCCCAGCATTTT.

The V and J genes are TRBV6-2 or TRBV6-3 and TRBJ2-1; D perhaps matches TRBD2 (5 bases). Trimming removed 9 bases at V and 4 bases at J, with 13 bases between. CDR3 size: 13 residues. CDR1 and CDR2 from the germline V gene are MNHEY and SVGEGT. The CDR3 sequence: CASNRDHYNEQFF. CDR3 nucleotides: TGTGCCAGTAACCGGGATCATTACAATGAGCAGTTCTTC.

The chain couples TRBV7-2 to TRBJ1-3, with unresolved D. The CDR3 is 15 amino acids. Germline assignment: CDR1 SGHTA and CDR2 FQGNSA. V was trimmed by 5 bases and J by 4 bases, leaving 15 bases between them. CDR3 protein: CASSLHNYGGNTIYF. DNA of the CDR3: TGTGCCAGCAGCCTACATAACTACGGGGGAAACACCATATATTTT.

This clonotype was seen ten or more times. The chain combines TRBV28 with TRBJ2-7, with D possibly matching TRBD2 (7 bases). Germline V lookup: CDR1 MDHEN, CDR2 SYDVKM. The CDR3 totals 14 residues. Deletions cut 2 bases from V and 8 bases from J, with 16 bases between. The CDR3 nucleotides read TGTGCCAGCAGTTTAGCGGGGGCGTCTACGAAGCAGTACTTC. Amino acids: CASSLAGASTKQYF.

The chain combines TRBV27 with TRBJ1-3, with 9 positions matching TRBD1. J was trimmed by 0 bases and V by 5 bases; bases with no gene match: 14. Germline assignment: CDR1 MNHEY and CDR2 SMNVEV (reference sequence). This CDR3 spans 19 amino acids. CDR3 sequence (DNA): TGTGCCAGCAGTCACCTACCCGGGACAGGGTCGGGCTCTGGAAACACCATATATTTT. This codes for CASSHLPGTGSGSGNTIYF.

This clonotype was seen ten or more times. J is TRBJ1-5 and V is TRBV7-2; D ambiguous. This CDR3 region has 13 residues. From germline, CDR1 is SGHTA and CDR2 FQGNSA. The V and J ends lost 6 bases and 7 bases respectively, with 13 bases between them. CDR3: CASSFGGGQPQHF. DNA for the CDR3: TGTGCCAGCAGTTTTGGTGGTGGCCAGCCCCAGCATTTT.

This clonotype has only a few counts. The rearrangement uses TRBV28 and TRBJ2-3; TRBD1 agrees at 10 bases. This CDR3 region has 15 residues. J gave up 1 base and V 8 bases, and 6 bases lay outside the gene matches. Germline V gene sequence: CDR1 MDHEN, CDR2 SYDVKM. The CDR3 protein is CASLTGGAGTDTQYF. CDR3 nucleotides: TGTGCCAGCCTGACAGGGGGCGCGGGCACAGATACGCAGTATTTT.

This clonotype was seen ten or more times. The rearrangement uses TRBV29-1 and TRBJ2-7; TRBD2 matches 9 bases. The CDR3 spans 13 residues. Trimming took 7 bases from V and 0 from J; bases not matched to a gene: 4. The germline V gene encodes CDR1 SQVTM and CDR2 ANQGSEA. The CDR3 DNA sequence: TGCAGCGCTTTAGCGGGGGTCTCCTACGAGCAGTACTTC. This encodes CSALAGVSYEQYF.

In this sample, this clonotype turned up many times. The J gene is TRBJ1-1, the V gene TRBV29-1; possibly TRBD1 for D (5 bases). The CDR3 is made up of 13 amino acids. Between the trimmed V and J ends, which lost 7 bases and 2 bases, there was a span of 14 bases. Germline V lookup: CDR1 SQVTM, CDR2 ANQGSEA. The CDR3 is CSAGTTVNTEAFF. In DNA form, the CDR3 reads TGCAGCGCCGGGACGACGGTTAACACTGAAGCTTTCTTT.

The table lists this clonotype with a few counts. The chain employs TRBV5-5 and TRBJ1-2; weak D call: TRBD1 (5 bases). This CDR3 has 14 residues. Germline values: CDR1 SGHKS, CDR2 YYEKEE (reference sequence). V dropped 4 bases and J dropped 8 bases, with 18 bases sitting between them. CDR3 sequence (DNA): TGTGCCAGCAGCCCGGACGGGACGGTGGGAGGCTACACCTTC. Translation: CASSPDGTVGGYTF.

There are many counts of this clonotype. This sequence joins TRBV3-1 and TRBJ1-5; 7 bases are shared with TRBD1. This CDR3 comprises 15 residues. Looked up from germline, CDR1 is LGHDT and CDR2 is YNNKEL (reference sequence). Trimming at V came to 3 bases and at J to 3 bases, leaving 5 bases not matched to a gene. This CDR3 is CASSHTQGPNQPQHF. The CDR3 DNA reads as TGTGCCAGCAGCCATACACAGGGGCCCAATCAGCCCCAGCATTTT.

This clonotype was seen a few times. The chain has TRBV10-3 and TRBJ2-7; TRBD2 matches at 13 bases. Losses at the gene ends were 8 bases for V and 0 bases for J; bases not matched to a gene: 4. This CDR3 is built from 15 residues. Germline CDR1 reads ENHRY; CDR2 reads SYGVKD. The CDR3 DNA reads as TGTGCCATCGGGACTAGCGGGACTAACTCCTACGAGCAGTACTTC. This gives the protein CAIGTSGTNSYEQYF.

This clonotype has a count of ten or more. This chain uses TRBV18 with TRBJ1-2, with D hard to call. The CDR3 length is 14 residues. Trimming shortened V by 6 bases and J by 2 bases, and 13 bases separated the two germline ends. The V gene's germline CDR1 is KGHSH and CDR2 LQKENI. CDR3 residues: CASSPESRNYGYTF. In DNA form, the CDR3 reads TGTGCCAGCTCCCCGGAGTCCCGAAACTATGGCTACACCTTC.

This clonotype was detected many times. The V and J genes are TRBV7-9 and TRBJ2-1, with TRBD2 matching over 11 bases. Germline V gene lookup returns CDR1 SEHNR and CDR2 FQNEAQ (reference sequence). CDR3 length equals 17 residues. J was trimmed by 5 bases and V by 0 bases; bases with no gene match: 6. As DNA, the CDR3 is TGTGCCAGCAGCTTAGCACAAGGGACTAGCGGAGACAATGAGCAGTTCTTC. Residues: CASSLAQGTSGDNEQFF. Based on the CDR3 plus reference TRBV7-9 and TRBJ2-1, the full variable domain is DTGVSQNPRHKITKRGQNVTFRCDPISEHNRLYWYRQTLGQGPEFLTYFQNEAQLEKSRLLSDRFSAERPKGSFSTLEIQRTEQGDSAMYLCASSLAQGTSGDNEQFFGPGTRLTVL.

This clonotype was recorded at least ten times. The gene calls are TRBV21-1 and TRBJ2-2; the table gives TRBD1 as D, unverified against the DNA. TRBV21-1 is noted as a pseudogene. There are 18 residues in the CDR3. The CDR3 loop reads CASTPKTKPGTNTGELFF. DNA for the CDR3: TGTGCCAGCACGCCAAAAACTAAGCCAGGGACAAACACCGGGGAGCTGTTTTTT.

This chain uses TRBV20-1 with TRBJ2-5; D is possibly TRBD1 or TRBD2 (6 bases each). Trimming removed 6 bases from V and 5 bases from J, with 19 bases in between. From germline, CDR1 is DFQATT and CDR2 SNEGSKA (reference sequence). The length of the CDR3 is 14 residues. The CDR3 spells CSAQGTGGPETQYF. The CDR3 DNA follows: TGCAGTGCGCAAGGGACTGGGGGGCCCGAGACCCAGTACTTC.

This clonotype was observed many times. This CDR3 reads CASSFVGYEQYF. The CDR3, as DNA: TGTGCCAGCAGCTTCGTCGGGTACGAGCAGTACTTC. The chain couples TRBV5-4 to TRBJ2-7; D call uncertain. Per germline, CDR1 SGHNT and CDR2 YYREEE (reference sequence). The CDR3 covers 12 residues. Trimming shortened V by 2 bases and J by 4 bases, and 7 bases separated the two germline ends.

This clonotype showed up many times. J is TRBJ2-7 and V is TRBV5-4, with D perhaps TRBD1 (6 bases). The CDR3 spans 16 residues. The V gene's germline CDR1 is SGHNT and CDR2 YYREEE (reference sequence). V gave up 4 bases and J gave up 0 bases, with 17 bases separating them. The CDR3 DNA follows: TGTGCCAGCAGCGACCTGGACAGCTGGAGCTCCTACGAGCAGTACTTC. Translating gives CASSDLDSWSSYEQYF.